This T cell receptor beta chain was documented in a study of T-cell memory formation after mild COVID-19. Across the study: TCR clusters largely stayed donor specific. General study findings and limits: Pre-infection memory already had some responding clones, implying cross-reactive memory joined.

Notes on this clonotype: Its antigen is unidentified.

The CDR3 extends over 15 amino acids. J lost 6 bases, V lost 4 bases, and 9 bases had no gene match. Germline-derived CDR1 and CDR2 are LNHDA and SQIVND (reference sequence). Using its own MiXCR run on the 5' RACE reads, TCRdb lists one record per CDR3 protein. Of about 150,000 distinct CDR3 sequences in the sample, around 30% were seen once. The sequence was collected from an adult woman who had mild COVID-19 (a few samples of this study predate the infection). Cell type and time point are not known. The sequenced sample consisted of PBMCs or a T cell subset sorted from them (not recorded which). The chain has TRBV19 and TRBJ2-7, with 10 bases lining up with TRBD2. The CDR3 reads CASSSHSGGAREQYF. CDR3 DNA: TGTGCCAGTAGTAGCCACAGCGGGGGGGCCCGCGAGCAGTACTTC.